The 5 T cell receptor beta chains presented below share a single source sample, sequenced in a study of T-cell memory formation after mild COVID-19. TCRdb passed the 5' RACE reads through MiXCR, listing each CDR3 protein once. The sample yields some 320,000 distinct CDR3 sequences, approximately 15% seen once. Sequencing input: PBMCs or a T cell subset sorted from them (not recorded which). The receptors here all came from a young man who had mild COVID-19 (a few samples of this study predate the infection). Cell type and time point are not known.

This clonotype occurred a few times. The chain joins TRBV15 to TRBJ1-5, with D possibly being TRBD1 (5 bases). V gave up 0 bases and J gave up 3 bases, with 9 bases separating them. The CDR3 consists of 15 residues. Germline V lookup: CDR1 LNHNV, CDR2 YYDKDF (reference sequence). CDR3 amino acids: CATSRDLGANQPQHF. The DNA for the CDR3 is TGTGCCACCAGCAGAGATCTTGGGGCCAATCAGCCCCAGCATTTT.

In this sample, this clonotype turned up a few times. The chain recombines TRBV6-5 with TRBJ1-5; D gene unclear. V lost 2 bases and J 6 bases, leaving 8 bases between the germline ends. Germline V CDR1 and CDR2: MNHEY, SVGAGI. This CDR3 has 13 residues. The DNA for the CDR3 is TGTGCCAGCAGTTACACCAAGGGTCAGCCCCAGCATTTT. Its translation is CASSYTKGQPQHF.

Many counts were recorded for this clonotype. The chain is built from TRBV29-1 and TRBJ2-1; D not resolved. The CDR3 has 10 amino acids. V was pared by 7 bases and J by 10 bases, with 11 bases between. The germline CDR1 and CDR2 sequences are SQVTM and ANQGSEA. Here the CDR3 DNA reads TGCAGCGCTGATGTCTTCGAGCAGTTCTTC. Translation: CSADVFEQFF.

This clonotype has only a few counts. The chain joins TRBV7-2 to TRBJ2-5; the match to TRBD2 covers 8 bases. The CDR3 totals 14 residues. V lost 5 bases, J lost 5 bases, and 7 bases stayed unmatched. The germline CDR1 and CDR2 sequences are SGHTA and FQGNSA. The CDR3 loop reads CASSRSGGGETQYF. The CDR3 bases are TGTGCCAGCAGCCGGAGCGGGGGTGGGGAGACCCAGTACTTC.

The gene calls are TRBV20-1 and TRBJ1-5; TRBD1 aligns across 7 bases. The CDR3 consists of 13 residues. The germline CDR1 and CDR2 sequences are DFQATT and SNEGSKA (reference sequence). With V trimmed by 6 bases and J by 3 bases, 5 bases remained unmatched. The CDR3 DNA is TGCAGTGCCGCGGGACAGCCCAATCAGCCCCAGCATTTT. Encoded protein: CSAAGQPNQPQHF.